A single TCR beta chain is shown here with its context. The authors' processing: From reference gene primer amplification, estimates of nucleated cell counts were derived. Measured with immunoSEQ multiplex PCR; TCRdb has only the in-frame clones, and not every one. The DNA gave D and trimming, while V, J and clone size come from that table. The table has around 130,000 clones, approximately 80% seen once. The source of the sample is a study of blood T cell repertoires in COVID-19. CDR1 and CDR2 (germline): SGHAT, FQNNGV. Deletions cut 4 bases from V and 8 bases from J, with 18 bases between. The CDR3 runs to 15 residues.

The sample comprised peripheral blood. The J gene is TRBJ1-3, the V gene TRBV11-2, with D possibly matching TRBD1 (5 bases). This sequence was found in a man in his fifties with acute or convalescent COVID-19. This CDR3 reads CASSSVRGSGDTIYF. Written as DNA, the CDR3 is TGTGCCAGCAGCTCAGTGCGGGGGTCCGGGGACACCATATATTTT.